This T cell receptor (beta chain) was profiled in a study of T cells in Graves' hyperthyroidism and ophthalmopathy. Turning to the study itself: The blood sample was taken at first diagnosis, before treatment began.

This CDR3 comprises 16 residues. Trimming cost V 6 bases and J 7 bases; bases outside gene matches: 11. CDR1 and CDR2 from the germline V gene are LNHDA and SQIVND (reference sequence). Authors of the study amplified TCR beta CDR3 regions from RNA transcripts. HTBI primers were used for first-round RT-PCR of the TCR CDR3. Each CDR3 protein gets one entry after TCRdb re-called the multiplex PCR reads with MiXCR. The table lists about 720,000 distinct CDR3 sequences, about 17% of them singletons, with about 8.4% in the top ten. Exclusion of patients followed from uncontrolled infection, other autoimmune disease, pregnancy or lactation.

The chain uses TRBV19 and TRBJ1-6, with 8 bases aligning to TRBD1. The material sequenced was blood. The receptor's source is a man aged 18 to 30 with Graves' hyperthyroidism. The CDR3 protein is CASSSTSGGRNSPLHF. In DNA form, the CDR3 reads TGTGCCAGTAGCTCGACCTCAGGGGGCAGGAATTCACCCCTCCACTTT.